This TCR beta chain stems from a study of blood T cell repertoires in COVID-19. Overall study context: The United States, Italy and Spain supplied acute and convalescent COVID-19 samples. In each case, the material was cDNA or gDNA derived from T cells, B-cell-depleted T cells, or PBMCs.

In the authors' methods: Amplifying reference gene primers gave estimates of nucleated cell counts. Using immunoSEQ multiplex PCR, the repertoire was profiled, and TCRdb retains in-frame clones only, with some absent. The V and J calls and clone size are taken from that table; D and trimming were inferred from the DNA. The sample has about 130,000 clones, around four fifths seen once. There are 11 residues in the CDR3. The ends were cut back, 5 bases at V and 8 bases at J, with 9 bases in the middle. From germline, CDR1 is MNHNY and CDR2 SVGAGI (reference sequence). The chain is built from TRBV6-6 and TRBJ1-1; D is possibly TRBD1 (6 bases). Material: peripheral blood. This receptor was obtained from a man aged 40-49 years with active or convalescent COVID-19. The CDR3 coding sequence is TGTGCCAGCAGTACCGGGACAGAAGCTTTCTTT. Protein: CASSTGTEAFF.